Shown below are 11 T cell receptor beta chains from a single sample sequenced in a study of blood T cell repertoires in COVID-19. Libraries were prepared by immunoSEQ multiplex PCR; TCRdb keeps only in-frame clonotypes and omits some of them. The data hold around 250,000 clones, with 86% observed a single time. Source material: PBMCs or T cells enriched from blood (not recorded which). These receptors were taken from a man aged 18 to 29 who had recovered from COVID-19.

This clone has just a few counts. This sequence joins TRBV27 and TRBJ2-2, with D tentatively TRBD2 (6 bases). Germline assignment: CDR1 MNHEY and CDR2 SMNVEV (reference sequence). This CDR3 comprises 16 residues. Trimming cost V 2 bases and J 7 bases, with 17 bases left between them. CDR3 region: CASSLKMEGSGGELFF. The CDR3 DNA follows: TGTGCCAGCAGTTTAAAGATGGAGGGATCGGGCGGGGAGCTGTTTTTT.

J is TRBJ2-5 and V is TRBV2; 7 bases are a match to TRBD1. From germline, CDR1 is SNHLY and CDR2 FYNNEI. With 3 bases clipped from V and 0 bases from J, the junction kept 1 base outside the gene matches. This CDR3 is built from 14 residues. CDR3 bases: TGTGCCAGCAGTGACGACAGGGACCAAGAGACCCAGTACTTC. As protein: CASSDDRDQETQYF.

J is TRBJ1-1 and V is TRBV5-1; a weak D match, TRBD1 (5 bases). The CDR3 has 14 amino acids. Germline V gene data show CDR1 as SGHRS and CDR2 as YFSETQ. V was pared by 4 bases and J by 0 bases, with 10 bases between. CDR3 loop: CASSATTVNTEAFF. The DNA of the CDR3 is TGCGCCAGCAGCGCTACGACAGTGAACACTGAAGCTTTCTTT. Complete variable domain (other parts from reference TRBV5-1 and TRBJ1-1): KAGVTQTPRYLIKTRGQQVTLSCSPISGHRSVSWYQQTPGQGLQFLFEYFSETQRNKGNFPGRFSGRQFSNSRSEMNVSTLELGDSALYLCASSATTVNTEAFFGQGTRLTVV.

The gene calls are TRBV15 and TRBJ2-1, with 8 nucleotides matching TRBD1. The CDR3 runs to 16 residues. After removal of 3 bases from V and 0 bases from J, the junction contained 4 bases not matched to a gene. The germline CDR1 and CDR2 sequences are LNHNV and YYDKDF (reference sequence). CDR3 nucleotides: TGTGCCACCAGCAGTCGGACAGGGAGCTCCTACAATGAGCAGTTCTTC. It translates to CATSSRTGSSYNEQFF.

In this sample, this clone turned up a few times. The same CDR3 arises from other DNA sequences in this sample as well. The chain links TRBV7-9 to TRBJ2-2, with D hard to call. The germline CDR1 and CDR2 sequences are SEHNR and FQNEAQ (reference sequence). CDR3 length: 15 amino acids. Trimming pared 5 bases from V and 3 bases from J, leaving 13 bases between. In DNA form, the CDR3 reads TGTGCCAGCAGCCCCAGTGGTGGAGACACCGGGGAGCTGTTTTTT. As protein: CASSPSGGDTGELFF.

The chain has TRBV7-2 and TRBJ1-1, with 7 bases matching TRBD1. The trim removed 2 bases at V and 0 bases at J, leaving 3 bases unmatched. Germline V CDR1 and CDR2: SGHTA, FQGNSA. The CDR3 runs 15 residues. CDR3 nucleotide sequence: TGTGCCAGCAGCTTACTAACAGGGGTGAACACTGAAGCTTTCTTT. Its translation is CASSLLTGVNTEAFF.

This clone showed up just once. The rearrangement links TRBV6-5 to TRBJ2-7; TRBD2 matches 10 bases. The CDR3 covers 15 residues. V shed 6 bases, J shed 4 bases, and the junction held 9 bases outside the gene matches. The germline V gene has CDR1 MNHEY and CDR2 SVGAGI. The CDR3 nucleotides are TGTGCCAGCAGGTCCCCTAGCGGGGGCCTATACGAGCAGTACTTC. Encoded protein: CASRSPSGGLYEQYF.

The chain recombines TRBV6-4 with TRBJ2-1; tentatively, D is TRBD2 (7 bases). The length of the CDR3 is 14 residues. Trimming stripped 3 bases from V and 9 bases from J, with 15 bases between. The germline gives CDR1 MRHNA, CDR2 SNTAGT. The CDR3 spells CASSEQGGSGEQFF. Written as DNA, the CDR3 is TGTGCCAGCAGTGAACAGGGAGGGTCCGGTGAGCAGTTCTTC.

The chain is built from TRBV5-4 and TRBJ2-4; no reliable D call. Looked up from germline, CDR1 is SGHNT and CDR2 is YYREEE (reference sequence). Trimming took 2 bases from V and 2 from J, leaving 14 bases between them. The CDR3 contains 16 residues. For the CDR3, the DNA is TGTGCCAGCAGCTTTGGGCCCAGGCAGTCCAAAAACATTCAGTACTTC. Residues: CASSFGPRQSKNIQYF.

V gene TRBV3-1 (or the pseudogene TRBV3-2) combines with J gene TRBJ2-5, with 9 bases aligning to TRBD1. V lost 5 bases, J lost 2 bases, and 6 bases stayed unmatched. Germline lookup yields CDR1 LGHDT and CDR2 YNNKEL (reference sequence). CDR3 length equals 15 residues. DNA of the CDR3: TGTGCCAGCAGCTCCGGGACAGGGCGTCAAGAGACCCAGTACTTC. Amino acids: CASSSGTGRQETQYF.

This clone came up once. The chain couples TRBV5-5 to TRBJ2-7; tentatively, D is TRBD1 (5 bases). Germline values: CDR1 SGHKS, CDR2 YYEKEE (reference sequence). CDR3 length: 14 residues. The V gene lost 0 bases and the J gene lost 4 bases, with 11 bases spanning the gap. The CDR3 here is CASSLVAGWYEQYF. The CDR3 DNA follows: TGTGCCAGCAGCTTGGTAGCAGGGTGGTACGAGCAGTACTTC. The full variable domain, rest sourced from reference TRBV5-5 and TRBJ2-7, is DAGVTQSPTHLIKTRGQQVTLRCSPISGHKSVSWYQQVLGQGPQFIFQYYEKEERGRGNFPDRFSARQFPNYSSELNVNALLLGDSALYLCASSLVAGWYEQYFGPGTRLTVT.